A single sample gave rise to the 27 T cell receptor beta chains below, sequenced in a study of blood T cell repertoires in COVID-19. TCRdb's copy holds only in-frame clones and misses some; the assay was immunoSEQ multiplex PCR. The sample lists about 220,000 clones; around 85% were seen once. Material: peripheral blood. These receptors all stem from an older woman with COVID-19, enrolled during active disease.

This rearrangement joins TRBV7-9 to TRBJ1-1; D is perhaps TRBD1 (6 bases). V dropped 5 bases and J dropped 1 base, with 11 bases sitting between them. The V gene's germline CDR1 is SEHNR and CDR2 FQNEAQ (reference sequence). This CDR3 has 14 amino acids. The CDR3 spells CASSTTTGNTEAFF. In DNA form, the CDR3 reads TGTGCCAGCAGCACCACGACAGGGAACACTGAAGCTTTCTTT.

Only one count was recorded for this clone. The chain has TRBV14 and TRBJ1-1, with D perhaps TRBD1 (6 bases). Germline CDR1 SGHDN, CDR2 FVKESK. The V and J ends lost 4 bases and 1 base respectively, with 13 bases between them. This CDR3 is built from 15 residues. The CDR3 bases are TGTGCCAGCAGCCTTAGACTGGGGGCGAACACTGAAGCTTTCTTT. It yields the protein CASSLRLGANTEAFF.

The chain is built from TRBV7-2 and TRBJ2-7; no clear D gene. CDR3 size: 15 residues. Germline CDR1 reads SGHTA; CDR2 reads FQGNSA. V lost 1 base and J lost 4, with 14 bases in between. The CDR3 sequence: CASSLGYQSTYEQYF. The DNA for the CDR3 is TGTGCCAGCAGCTTAGGTTATCAGTCCACGTACGAGCAGTACTTC. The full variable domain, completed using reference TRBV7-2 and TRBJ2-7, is GAGVSQSPSNKVTEKGKDVELRCDPISGHTALYWYRQSLGQGLEFLIYFQGNSAPDKSGLPSDRFSAERTGGSVSTLTIQRTQQEDSAVYLCASSLGYQSTYEQYFGPGTRLTVT.

The CDR3: CASRELQGAGSPLHF. The CDR3 region has the DNA TGTGCCAGCAGAGAACTTCAGGGGGCCGGATCACCCCTCCACTTT. The rearrangement links TRBV2 to TRBJ1-6, with 8 bases matching TRBD1. The V gene's germline CDR1 is SNHLY and CDR2 FYNNEI. With 6 bases clipped from V and 10 bases from J, the junction kept 11 bases outside the gene matches. The CDR3 sequence is 15 residues long.

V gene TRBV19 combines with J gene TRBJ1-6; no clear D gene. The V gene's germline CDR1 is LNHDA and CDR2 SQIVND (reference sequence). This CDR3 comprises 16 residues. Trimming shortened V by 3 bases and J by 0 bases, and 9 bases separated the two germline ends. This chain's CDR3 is CASSMGGSSYNSPLHF. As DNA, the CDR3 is TGTGCCAGTAGTATGGGAGGGAGCTCCTATAATTCACCCCTCCACTTT.

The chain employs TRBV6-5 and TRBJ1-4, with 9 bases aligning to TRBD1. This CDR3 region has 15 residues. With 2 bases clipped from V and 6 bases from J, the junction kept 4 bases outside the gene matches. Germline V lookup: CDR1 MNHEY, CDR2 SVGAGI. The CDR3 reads CASSYAGQGHEKLFF. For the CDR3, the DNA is TGTGCCAGCAGTTACGCGGGACAGGGACATGAAAAACTGTTTTTT.

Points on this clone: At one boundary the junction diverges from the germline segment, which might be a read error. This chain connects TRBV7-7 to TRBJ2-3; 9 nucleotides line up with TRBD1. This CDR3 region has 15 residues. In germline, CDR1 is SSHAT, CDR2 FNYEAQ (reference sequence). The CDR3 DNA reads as TGTGCTAGCAGCCCCGGACAGGGGCACACAGATACGCAGTATTTT. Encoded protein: CASSPGQGHTDTQYF.

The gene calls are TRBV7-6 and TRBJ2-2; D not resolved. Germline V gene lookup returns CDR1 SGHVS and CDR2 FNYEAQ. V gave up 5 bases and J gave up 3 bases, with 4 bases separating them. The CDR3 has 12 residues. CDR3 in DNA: TGTGCCAGCAGCCCGTACACCGGGGAGCTGTTTTTT. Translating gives CASSPYTGELFF. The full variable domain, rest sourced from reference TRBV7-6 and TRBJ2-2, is GAGVSQSPRYKVTKRGQDVALRCDPISGHVSLYWYRQALGQGPEFLTYFNYEAQQDKSGLPNDRFSAERPEGSISTLTIQRTEQRDSAMYRCASSPYTGELFFGEGSRLTVL.

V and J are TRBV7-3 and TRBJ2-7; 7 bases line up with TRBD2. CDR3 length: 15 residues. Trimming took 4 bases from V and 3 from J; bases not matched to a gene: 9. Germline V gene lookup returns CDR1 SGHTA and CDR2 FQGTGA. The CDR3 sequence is CASSWDSSGGYEQYF. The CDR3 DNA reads TGTGCCAGCAGCTGGGACTCCTCGGGAGGCTACGAGCAGTACTTC. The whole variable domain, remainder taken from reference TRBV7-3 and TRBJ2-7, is GAGVSQTPSNKVTEKGKYVELRCDPISGHTALYWYRQSLGQGPEFLIYFQGTGAADDSGLPNDRFFAVRPEGSVSTLKIQRTERGDSAVYLCASSWDSSGGYEQYFGPGTRLTVT.

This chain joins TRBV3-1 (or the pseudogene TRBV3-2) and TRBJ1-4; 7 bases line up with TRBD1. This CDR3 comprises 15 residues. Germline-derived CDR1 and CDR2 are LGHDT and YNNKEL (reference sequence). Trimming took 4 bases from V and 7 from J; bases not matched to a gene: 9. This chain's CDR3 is CASSRRTGGVEKLFF. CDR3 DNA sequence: TGTGCCAGCAGCCGTCGGACAGGCGGGGTTGAAAAACTGTTTTTT.

CDR3 protein: CASSRTGGGGYGYTF. The CDR3, as DNA: TGTGCCAGCAGTCGGACAGGGGGCGGGGGCTATGGCTACACCTTC. The chain joins TRBV27 to TRBJ1-2, with 11 bases matching TRBD1. Losses at the gene ends were 5 bases for V and 4 bases for J; bases not matched to a gene: 6. This CDR3 region has 15 residues. Germline V CDR1 and CDR2: MNHEY, SMNVEV (reference sequence).

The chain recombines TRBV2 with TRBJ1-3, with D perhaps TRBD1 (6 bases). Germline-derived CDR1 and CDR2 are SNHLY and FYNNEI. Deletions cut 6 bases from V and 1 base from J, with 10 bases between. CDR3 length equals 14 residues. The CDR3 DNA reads TGTGCCAGCAGGGACAGAGAGTCTGGAAACACCATATATTTT. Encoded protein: CASRDRESGNTIYF.

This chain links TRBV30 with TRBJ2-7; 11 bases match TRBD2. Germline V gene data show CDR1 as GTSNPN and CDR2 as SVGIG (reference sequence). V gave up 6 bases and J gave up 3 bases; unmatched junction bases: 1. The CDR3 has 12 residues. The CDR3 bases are TGTGCCTGTAGCGGGGGGGTCTACGAGCAGTACTTC. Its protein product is CACSGGVYEQYF.

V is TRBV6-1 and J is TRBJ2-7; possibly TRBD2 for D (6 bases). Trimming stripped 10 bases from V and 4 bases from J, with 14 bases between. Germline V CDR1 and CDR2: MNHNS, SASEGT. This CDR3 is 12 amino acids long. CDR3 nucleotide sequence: TGTGCCACCGGGACCCTAGCGTACGAGCAGTACTTC. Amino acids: CATGTLAYEQYF.

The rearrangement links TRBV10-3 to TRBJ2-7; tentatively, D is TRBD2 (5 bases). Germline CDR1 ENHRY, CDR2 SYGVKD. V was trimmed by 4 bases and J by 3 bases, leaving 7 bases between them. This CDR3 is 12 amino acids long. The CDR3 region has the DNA TGTGCCATCAGTGGGGCGGGCTACGAGCAGTACTTC. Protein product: CAISGAGYEQYF.

CDR3: CATSDQQGDHGYTF. DNA of the CDR3: TGTGCCACCAGTGATCAACAGGGGGATCATGGCTACACCTTC. V and J are TRBV24-1 and TRBJ1-2; TRBD1 aligns across 8 bases. Trimming cost V 3 bases and J 6 bases; bases outside gene matches: 5. Germline CDR1 KGHDR, CDR2 SFDVKD. The CDR3 is 14 amino acids.

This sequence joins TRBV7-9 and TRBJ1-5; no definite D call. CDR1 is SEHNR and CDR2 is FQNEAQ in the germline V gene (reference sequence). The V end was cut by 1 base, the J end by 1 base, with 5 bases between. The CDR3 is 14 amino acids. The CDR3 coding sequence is TGTGCCAGCAGCTTAGTACAGAGCAATCAGCCCCAGCATTTT. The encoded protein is CASSLVQSNQPQHF.

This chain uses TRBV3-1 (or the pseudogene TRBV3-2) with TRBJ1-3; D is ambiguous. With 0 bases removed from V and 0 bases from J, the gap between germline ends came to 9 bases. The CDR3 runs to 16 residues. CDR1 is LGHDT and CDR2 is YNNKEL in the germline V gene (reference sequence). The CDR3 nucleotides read TGTGCCAGCAGCCAAGAACGGGAGATCTCTGGAAACACCATATATTTT. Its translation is CASSQEREISGNTIYF.

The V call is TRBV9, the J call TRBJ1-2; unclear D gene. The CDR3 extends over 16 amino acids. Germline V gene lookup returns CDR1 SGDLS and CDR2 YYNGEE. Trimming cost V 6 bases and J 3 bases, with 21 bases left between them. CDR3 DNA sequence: TGTGCCAGCACCCGCTTGGCGGGTTTTACTCACTATGGCTACACCTTC. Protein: CASTRLAGFTHYGYTF.

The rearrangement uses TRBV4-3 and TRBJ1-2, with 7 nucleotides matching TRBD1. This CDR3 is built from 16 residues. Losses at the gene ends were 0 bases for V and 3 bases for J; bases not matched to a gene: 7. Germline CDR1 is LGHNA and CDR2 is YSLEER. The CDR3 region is CASSQDAGRGYYGYTF. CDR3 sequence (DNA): TGCGCCAGCAGCCAAGATGCGGGCAGGGGGTACTATGGCTACACCTTC.

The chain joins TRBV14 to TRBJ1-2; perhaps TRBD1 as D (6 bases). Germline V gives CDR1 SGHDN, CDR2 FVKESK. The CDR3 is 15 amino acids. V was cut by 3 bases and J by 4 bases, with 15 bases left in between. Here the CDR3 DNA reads TGTGCCAGCAGCCATTCACTCAGGGGTGGCTATGGCTACACCTTC. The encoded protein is CASSHSLRGGYGYTF.

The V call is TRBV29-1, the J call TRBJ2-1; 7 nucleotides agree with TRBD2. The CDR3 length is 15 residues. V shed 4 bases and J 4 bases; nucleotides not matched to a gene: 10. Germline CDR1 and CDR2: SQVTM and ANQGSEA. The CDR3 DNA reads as TGCAGCGTTGGGGCGGGAGTAACCCCATACAATGAGCAGTTCTTC. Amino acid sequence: CSVGAGVTPYNEQFF.

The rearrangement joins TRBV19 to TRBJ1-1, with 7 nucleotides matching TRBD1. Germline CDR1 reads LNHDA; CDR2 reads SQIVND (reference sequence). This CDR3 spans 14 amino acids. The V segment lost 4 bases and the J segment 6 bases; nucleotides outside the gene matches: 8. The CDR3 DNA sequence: TGTGCCAGTAGTAGGAAACAGGGGTGGCCTGAAGCTTTCTTT. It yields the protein CASSRKQGWPEAFF.

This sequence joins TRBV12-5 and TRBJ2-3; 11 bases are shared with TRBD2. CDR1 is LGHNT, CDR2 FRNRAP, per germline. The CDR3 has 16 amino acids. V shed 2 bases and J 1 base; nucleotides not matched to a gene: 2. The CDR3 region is CASGLLLAGGTDTQYF. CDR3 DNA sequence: TGTGCTAGTGGTTTGCTACTAGCGGGAGGCACAGATACGCAGTATTTT.

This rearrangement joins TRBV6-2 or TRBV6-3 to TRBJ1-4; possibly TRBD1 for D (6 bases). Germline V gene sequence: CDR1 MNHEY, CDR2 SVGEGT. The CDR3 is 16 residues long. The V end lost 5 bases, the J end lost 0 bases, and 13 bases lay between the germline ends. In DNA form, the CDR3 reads TGTGCCAGCAGTCGGACAGCTTTTGCAACTAATGAAAAACTGTTTTTT. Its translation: CASSRTAFATNEKLFF.

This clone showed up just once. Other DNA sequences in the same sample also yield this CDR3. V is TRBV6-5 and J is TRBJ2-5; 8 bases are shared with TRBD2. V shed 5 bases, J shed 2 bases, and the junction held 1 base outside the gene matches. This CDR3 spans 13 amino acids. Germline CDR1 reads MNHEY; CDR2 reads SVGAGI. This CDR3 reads CASSRGGQETQYF. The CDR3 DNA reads TGTGCCAGCAGTCGGGGGGGACAAGAGACCCAGTACTTC.

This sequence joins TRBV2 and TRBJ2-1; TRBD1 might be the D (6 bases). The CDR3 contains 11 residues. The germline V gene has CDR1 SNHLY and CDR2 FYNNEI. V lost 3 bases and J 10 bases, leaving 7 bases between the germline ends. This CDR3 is CASSDRGEQFF. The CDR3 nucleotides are TGTGCCAGCAGTGATAGGGGGGAGCAGTTCTTC.